The source of this T cell receptor beta chain is a study of blood T cell repertoires in COVID-19. Ages ranged from about 18 to 89 years, with residence in 24 US areas. Participants were placed into cohorts based on the clinical history they reported. Before being deemed recovered, Cohort 3 donors had two negative PCRs, clearance, or symptom resolution. CDR1 and CDR2 (germline): DFQATT, SNEGSKA (reference sequence). Deletions cut 5 bases from V and 5 bases from J, with 10 bases between. The CDR3 runs to 11 residues. Method: immunoSEQ multiplex PCR; TCRdb's copy keeps in-frame clones and lacks some. The sample holds fewer than 350,000 clones, around 86% seen once.

The specimen sequenced was PBMCs or T cells enriched from blood (not recorded which). The TCR originated in a man aged 55 to 70 who had recovered from COVID-19. This chain connects TRBV20-1 to TRBJ2-7, with D perhaps TRBD2 (5 bases). The CDR3 DNA is TGCAGTGCTGTCGGAGGCCACGAGCAGTACTTC. Translation gives CSAVGGHEQYF.